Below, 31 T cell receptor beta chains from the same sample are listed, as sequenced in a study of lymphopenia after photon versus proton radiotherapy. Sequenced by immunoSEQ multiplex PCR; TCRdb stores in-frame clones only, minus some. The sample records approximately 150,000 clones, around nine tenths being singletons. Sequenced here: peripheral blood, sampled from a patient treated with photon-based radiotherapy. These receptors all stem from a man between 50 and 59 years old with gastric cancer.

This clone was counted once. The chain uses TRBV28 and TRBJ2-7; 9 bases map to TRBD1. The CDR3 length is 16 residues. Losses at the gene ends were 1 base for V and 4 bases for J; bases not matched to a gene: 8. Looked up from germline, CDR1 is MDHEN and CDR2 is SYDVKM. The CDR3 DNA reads TGTGCCAGCAGTTTATTGGCGGGACAGGGCACTTACGAGCAGTACTTC. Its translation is CASSLLAGQGTYEQYF.

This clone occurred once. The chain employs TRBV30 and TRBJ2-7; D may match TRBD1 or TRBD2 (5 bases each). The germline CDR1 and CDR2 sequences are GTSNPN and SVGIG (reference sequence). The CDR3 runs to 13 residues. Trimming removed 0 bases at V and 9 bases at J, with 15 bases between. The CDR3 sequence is CAWSVLEGLAQYF. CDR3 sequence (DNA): TGTGCCTGGAGTGTACTCGAGGGGCTAGCGCAGTACTTC.

CDR3 loop: CASSGQAGSYEQYF. The CDR3 bases are TGTGCCAGCAGCGGCCAAGCGGGTTCCTACGAGCAGTACTTC. The V gene is TRBV9, the J gene TRBJ2-7, with D possibly TRBD2 on 6 matching bases. Germline CDR1 is SGDLS and CDR2 is YYNGEE. The CDR3 contains 14 residues. Trimming took 3 bases from V and 1 from J, leaving 11 bases between them. The variable domain in full, with the rest retrieved from reference TRBV9 and TRBJ2-7, is DSGVTQTPKHLITATGQRVTLRCSPRSGDLSVYWYQQSLDQGLQFLIQYYNGEERAKGNILERFSAQQFPDLHSELNLSSLELGDSALYFCASSGQAGSYEQYFGPGTRLTVT.

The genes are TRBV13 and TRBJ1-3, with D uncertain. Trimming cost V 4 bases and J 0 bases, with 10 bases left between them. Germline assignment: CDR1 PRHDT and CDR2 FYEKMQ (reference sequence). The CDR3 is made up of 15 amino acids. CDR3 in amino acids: CASSYLRYSGNTIYF. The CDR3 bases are TGTGCCAGCAGCTATCTTCGCTACTCTGGAAACACCATATATTTT. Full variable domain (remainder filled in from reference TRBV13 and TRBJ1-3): AAGVIQSPRHLIKEKRETATLKCYPIPRHDTVYWYQQGPGQDPQFLISFYEKMQSDKGSIPDRFSAQQFSDYHSELNMSSLELGDSALYFCASSYLRYSGNTIYFGEGSWLTVV.

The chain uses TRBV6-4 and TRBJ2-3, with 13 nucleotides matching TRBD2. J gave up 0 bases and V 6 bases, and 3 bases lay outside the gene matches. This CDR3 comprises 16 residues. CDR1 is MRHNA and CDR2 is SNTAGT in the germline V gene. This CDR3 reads CASSEGLAGSTDTQYF. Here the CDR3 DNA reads TGTGCCAGCAGCGAGGGACTAGCGGGAAGCACAGATACGCAGTATTTT.

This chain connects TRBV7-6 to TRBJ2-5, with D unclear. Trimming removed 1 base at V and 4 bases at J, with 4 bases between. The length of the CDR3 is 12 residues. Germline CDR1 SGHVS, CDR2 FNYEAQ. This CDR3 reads CASSLVLETQYF. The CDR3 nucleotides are TGTGCCAGCAGCTTAGTATTAGAGACCCAGTACTTC. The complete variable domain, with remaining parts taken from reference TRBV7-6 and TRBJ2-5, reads GAGVSQSPRYKVTKRGQDVALRCDPISGHVSLYWYRQALGQGPEFLTYFNYEAQQDKSGLPNDRFSAERPEGSISTLTIQRTEQRDSAMYRCASSLVLETQYFGPGTRLLVL.

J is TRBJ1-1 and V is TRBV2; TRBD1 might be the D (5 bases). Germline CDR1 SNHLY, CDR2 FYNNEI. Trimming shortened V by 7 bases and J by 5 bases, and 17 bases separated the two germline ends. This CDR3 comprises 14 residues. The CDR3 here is CASKGPRVTTEAFF. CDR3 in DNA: TGTGCCAGCAAAGGGCCCAGGGTGACGACTGAAGCTTTCTTT.

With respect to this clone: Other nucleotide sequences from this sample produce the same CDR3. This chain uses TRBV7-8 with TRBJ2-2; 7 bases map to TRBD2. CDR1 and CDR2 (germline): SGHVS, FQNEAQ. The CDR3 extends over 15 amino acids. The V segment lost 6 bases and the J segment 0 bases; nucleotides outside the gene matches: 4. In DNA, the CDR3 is TGTGCCAGCAGACCAGCGGGACCGAACACCGGGGAGCTGTTTTTT. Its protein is CASRPAGPNTGELFF.

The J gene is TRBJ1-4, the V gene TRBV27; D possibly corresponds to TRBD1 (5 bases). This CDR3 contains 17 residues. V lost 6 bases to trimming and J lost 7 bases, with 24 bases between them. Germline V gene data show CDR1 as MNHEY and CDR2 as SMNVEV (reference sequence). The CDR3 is CASSGQGKDRLGEKLFF. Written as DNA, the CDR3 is TGTGCCAGCAGCGGGCAGGGTAAGGATCGACTAGGTGAAAAACTGTTTTTT.

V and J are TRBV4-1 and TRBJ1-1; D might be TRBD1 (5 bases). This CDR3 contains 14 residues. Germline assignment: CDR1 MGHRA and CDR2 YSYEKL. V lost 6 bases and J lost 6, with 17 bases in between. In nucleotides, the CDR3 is TGCGCCAGCAGACAGGTTGGCGGATGGGCTGAAGCTTTCTTT. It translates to CASRQVGGWAEAFF.

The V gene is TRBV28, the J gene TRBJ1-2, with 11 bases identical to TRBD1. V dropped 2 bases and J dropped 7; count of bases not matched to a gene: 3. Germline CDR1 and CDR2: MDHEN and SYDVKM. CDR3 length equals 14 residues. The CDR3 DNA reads TGTGCCAGCAGTTTACGGGACAGGGGGTTTGGCTACACCTTC. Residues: CASSLRDRGFGYTF.

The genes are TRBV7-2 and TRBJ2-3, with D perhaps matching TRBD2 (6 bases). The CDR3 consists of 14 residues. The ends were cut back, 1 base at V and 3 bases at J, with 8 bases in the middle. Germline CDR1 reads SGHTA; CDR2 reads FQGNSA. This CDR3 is CASSLGGLTDTQYF. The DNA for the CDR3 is TGTGCCAGCAGCTTAGGGGGACTGACAGATACGCAGTATTTT. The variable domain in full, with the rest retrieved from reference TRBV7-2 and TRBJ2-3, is GAGVSQSPSNKVTEKGKDVELRCDPISGHTALYWYRQSLGQGLEFLIYFQGNSAPDKSGLPSDRFSAERTGGSVSTLTIQRTQQEDSAVYLCASSLGGLTDTQYFGPGTRLTVL.

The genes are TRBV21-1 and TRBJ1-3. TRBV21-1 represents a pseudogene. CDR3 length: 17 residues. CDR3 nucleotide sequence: TGTGCCAGCGGCAGAGGACTCCATACTTCCTCTGGAAACACCATATATTTT. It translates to CASGRGLHTSSGNTIYF.

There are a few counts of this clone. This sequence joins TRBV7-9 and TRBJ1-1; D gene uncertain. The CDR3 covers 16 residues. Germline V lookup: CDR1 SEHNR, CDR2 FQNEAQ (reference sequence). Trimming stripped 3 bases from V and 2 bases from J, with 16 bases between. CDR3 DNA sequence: TGTGCCAGCAGCTTTCGAACACAGAGAATTAACACTGAAGCTTTCTTT. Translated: CASSFRTQRINTEAFF.

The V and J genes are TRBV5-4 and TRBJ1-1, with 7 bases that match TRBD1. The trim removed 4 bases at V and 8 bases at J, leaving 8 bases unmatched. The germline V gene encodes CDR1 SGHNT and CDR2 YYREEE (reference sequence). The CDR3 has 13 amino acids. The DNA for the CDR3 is TGTGCCAGCAGCCTCGACAGGGCCGGGGAAGCTTTCTTT. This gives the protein CASSLDRAGEAFF.

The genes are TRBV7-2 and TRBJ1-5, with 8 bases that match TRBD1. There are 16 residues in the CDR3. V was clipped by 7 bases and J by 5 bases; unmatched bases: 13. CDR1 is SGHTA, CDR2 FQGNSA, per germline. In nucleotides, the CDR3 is TGTGCCAGCACGGGATTCGGACAGGGCCCATATCAGCCCCAGCATTTT. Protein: CASTGFGQGPYQPQHF.

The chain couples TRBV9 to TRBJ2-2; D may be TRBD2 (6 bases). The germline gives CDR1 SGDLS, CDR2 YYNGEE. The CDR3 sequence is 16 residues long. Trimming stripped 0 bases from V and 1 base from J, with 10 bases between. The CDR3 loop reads CASSVAGSVNTGELFF. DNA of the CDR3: TGTGCCAGCAGCGTAGCCGGGAGTGTGAACACCGGGGAGCTGTTTTTT.

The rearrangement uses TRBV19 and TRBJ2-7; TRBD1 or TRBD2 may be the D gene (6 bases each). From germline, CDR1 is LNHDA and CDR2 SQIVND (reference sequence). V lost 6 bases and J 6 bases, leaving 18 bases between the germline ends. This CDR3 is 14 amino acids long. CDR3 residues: CASRVDTGGGEQYF. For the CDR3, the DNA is TGTGCCAGTAGGGTAGACACCGGGGGCGGCGAGCAGTACTTC.

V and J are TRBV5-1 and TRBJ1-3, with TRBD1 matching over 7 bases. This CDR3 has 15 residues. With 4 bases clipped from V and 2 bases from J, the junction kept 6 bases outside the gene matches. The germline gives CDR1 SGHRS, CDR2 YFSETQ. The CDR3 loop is CASSVGQKPGNTIYF. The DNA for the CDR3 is TGCGCCAGCAGCGTGGGACAGAAACCTGGAAACACCATATATTTT.

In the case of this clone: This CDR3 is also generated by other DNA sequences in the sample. CDR3 sequence reads: CASSPPGTDTQYF. The CDR3 DNA follows: TGTGCCAGCTCACCACCCGGCACAGATACGCAGTATTTT. The rearrangement links TRBV18 to TRBJ2-3, with D unclear. V dropped 0 bases and J dropped 1 base, with 2 bases sitting between them. The CDR3 covers 13 residues. Looked up from germline, CDR1 is KGHSH and CDR2 is LQKENI. The complete variable domain, with remaining parts taken from reference TRBV18 and TRBJ2-3, reads NAGVMQNPRHLVRRRGQEARLRCSPMKGHSHVYWYRQLPEEGLKFMVYLQKENIIDESGMPKERFSAEFPKEGPSILRIQQVVRGDSAAYFCASSPPGTDTQYFGPGTRLTVL.

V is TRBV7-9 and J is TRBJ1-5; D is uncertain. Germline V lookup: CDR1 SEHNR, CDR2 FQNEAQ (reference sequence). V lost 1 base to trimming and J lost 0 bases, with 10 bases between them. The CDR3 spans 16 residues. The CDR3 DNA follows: TGTGCCAGCAGCTTAGATTTGGCCGATAGCAATCAGCCCCAGCATTTT. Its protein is CASSLDLADSNQPQHF.

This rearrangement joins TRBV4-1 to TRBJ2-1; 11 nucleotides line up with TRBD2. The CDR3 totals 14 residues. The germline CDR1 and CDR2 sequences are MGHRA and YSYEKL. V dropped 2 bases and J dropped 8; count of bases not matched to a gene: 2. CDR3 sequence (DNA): TGCGCCAGCAGCCAAATAGCGGGAGGGGATGAGCAGTTCTTC. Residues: CASSQIAGGDEQFF.

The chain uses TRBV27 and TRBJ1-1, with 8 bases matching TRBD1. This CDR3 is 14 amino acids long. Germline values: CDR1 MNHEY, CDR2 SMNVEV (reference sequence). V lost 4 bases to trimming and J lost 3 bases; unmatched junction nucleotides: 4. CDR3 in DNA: TGTGCCAGCAGTTCAGGGGGCGCTTACACTGAAGCTTTCTTT. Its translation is CASSSGGAYTEAFF.

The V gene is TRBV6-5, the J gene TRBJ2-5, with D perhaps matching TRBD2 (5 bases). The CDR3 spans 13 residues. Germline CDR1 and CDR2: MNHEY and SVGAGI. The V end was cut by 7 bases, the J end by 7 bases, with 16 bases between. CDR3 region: CASTQEAVGTQYF. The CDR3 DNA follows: TGTGCCAGCACCCAGGAGGCGGTGGGGACCCAGTACTTC.

This CDR3 reads CASREQGIGNQPQHF. The CDR3 nucleotides are TGTGCCAGCAGAGAACAGGGGATCGGCAATCAGCCCCAGCATTTT. The chain joins TRBV7-2 to TRBJ1-5; TRBD1 matches 7 bases. V gave up 6 bases and J gave up 2 bases; unmatched junction bases: 7. CDR3 length: 15 residues. The germline CDR1 and CDR2 sequences are SGHTA and FQGNSA.

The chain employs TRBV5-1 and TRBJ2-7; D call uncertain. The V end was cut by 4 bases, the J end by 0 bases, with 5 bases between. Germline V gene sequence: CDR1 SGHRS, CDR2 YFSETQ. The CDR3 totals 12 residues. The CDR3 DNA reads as TGCGCCAGCAGCCGTGACTCCTACGAGCAGTACTTC. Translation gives CASSRDSYEQYF.

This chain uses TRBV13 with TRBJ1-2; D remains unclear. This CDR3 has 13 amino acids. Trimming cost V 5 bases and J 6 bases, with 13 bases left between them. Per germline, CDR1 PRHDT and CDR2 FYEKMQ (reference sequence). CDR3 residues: CASSLREGDGYTF. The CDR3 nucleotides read TGTGCCAGCAGCCTCCGGGAGGGCGATGGCTACACCTTC.

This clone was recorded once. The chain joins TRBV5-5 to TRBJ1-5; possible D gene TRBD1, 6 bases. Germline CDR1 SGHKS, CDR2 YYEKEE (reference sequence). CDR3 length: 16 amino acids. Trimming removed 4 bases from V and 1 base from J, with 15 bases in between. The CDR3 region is CASSPHHRDSNQPQHF. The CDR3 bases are TGTGCCAGCAGCCCACACCACAGGGACAGCAATCAGCCCCAGCATTTT.

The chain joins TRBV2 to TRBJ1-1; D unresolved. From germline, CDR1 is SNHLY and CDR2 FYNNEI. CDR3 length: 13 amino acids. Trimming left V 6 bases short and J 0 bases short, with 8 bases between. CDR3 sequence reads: CASRGSMNTEAFF. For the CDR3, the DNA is TGTGCCAGCAGAGGATCCATGAACACTGAAGCTTTCTTT.

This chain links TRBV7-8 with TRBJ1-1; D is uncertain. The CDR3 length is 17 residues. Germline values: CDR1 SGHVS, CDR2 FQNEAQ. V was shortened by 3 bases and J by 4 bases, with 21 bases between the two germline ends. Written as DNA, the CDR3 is TGTGCCAGCAGCTTGATGGGTGGGAGGGTTACCTCCACTGAAGCTTTCTTT. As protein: CASSLMGGRVTSTEAFF. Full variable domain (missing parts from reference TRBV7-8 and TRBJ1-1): GAGVSQSPRYKVAKRGQDVALRCDPISGHVSLFWYQQALGQGPEFLTYFQNEAQLDKSGLPSDRFFAERPEGSVSTLKIQRTQQEDSAVYLCASSLMGGRVTSTEAFFGQGTRLTVV.

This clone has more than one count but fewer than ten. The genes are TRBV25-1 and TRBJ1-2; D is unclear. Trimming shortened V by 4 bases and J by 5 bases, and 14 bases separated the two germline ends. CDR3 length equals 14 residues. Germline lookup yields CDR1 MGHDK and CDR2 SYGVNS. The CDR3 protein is CASSAEEKGYGYTF. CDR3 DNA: TGTGCCAGCAGTGCTGAAGAAAAGGGATATGGCTACACCTTC.